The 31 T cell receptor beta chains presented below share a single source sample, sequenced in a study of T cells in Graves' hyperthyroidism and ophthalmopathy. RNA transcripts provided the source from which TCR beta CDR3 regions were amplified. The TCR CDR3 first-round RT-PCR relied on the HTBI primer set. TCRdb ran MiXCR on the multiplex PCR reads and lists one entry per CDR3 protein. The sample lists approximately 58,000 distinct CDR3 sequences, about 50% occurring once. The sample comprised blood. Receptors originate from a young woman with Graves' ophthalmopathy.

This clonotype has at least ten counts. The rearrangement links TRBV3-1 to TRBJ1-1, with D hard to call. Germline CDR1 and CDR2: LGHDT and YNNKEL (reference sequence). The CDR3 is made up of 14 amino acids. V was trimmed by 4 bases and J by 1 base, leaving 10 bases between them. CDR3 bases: TGTGCCAGCAGCCTAAAGGGCGAGAACACTGAAGCTTTCTTT. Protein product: CASSLKGENTEAFF.

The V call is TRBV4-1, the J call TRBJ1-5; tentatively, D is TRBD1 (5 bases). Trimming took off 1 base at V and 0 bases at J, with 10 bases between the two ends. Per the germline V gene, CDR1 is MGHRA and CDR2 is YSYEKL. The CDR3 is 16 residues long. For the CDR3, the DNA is TGCGCCAGCAGCCAAGTGCACGGGACTAGCAATCAGCCCCAGCATTTT. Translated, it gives CASSQVHGTSNQPQHF.

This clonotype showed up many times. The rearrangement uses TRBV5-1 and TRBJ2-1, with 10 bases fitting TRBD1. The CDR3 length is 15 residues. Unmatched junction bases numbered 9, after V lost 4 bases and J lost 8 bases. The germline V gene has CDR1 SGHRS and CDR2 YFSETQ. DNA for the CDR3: TGCGCCAGCAGCACGCGACAGGGGGCGAGCGATGAGCAGTTCTTC. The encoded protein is CASSTRQGASDEQFF. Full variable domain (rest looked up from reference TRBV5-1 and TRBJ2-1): KAGVTQTPRYLIKTRGQQVTLSCSPISGHRSVSWYQQTPGQGLQFLFEYFSETQRNKGNFPGRFSGRQFSNSRSEMNVSTLELGDSALYLCASSTRQGASDEQFFGPGTRLTVL.

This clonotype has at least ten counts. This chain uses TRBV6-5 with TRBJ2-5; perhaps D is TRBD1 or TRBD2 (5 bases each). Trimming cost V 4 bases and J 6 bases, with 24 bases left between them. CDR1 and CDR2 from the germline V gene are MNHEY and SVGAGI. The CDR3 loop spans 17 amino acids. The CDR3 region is CASSSLAGAGKTKTQYF. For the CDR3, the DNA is TGTGCCAGCAGTTCCCTTGCCGGGGCCGGAAAAACAAAGACCCAGTACTTC.

For the CDR3, the DNA is TGTGCCAGCAGCGGGCCGGGACAGGGGAGGAATTTTGGTGAAGCTTTCTTT. It codes for CASSGPGQGRNFGEAFF. The chain couples TRBV9 to TRBJ1-1, with 10 positions matching TRBD1. This CDR3 is 17 amino acids long. After removal of 3 bases from V and 7 bases from J, the junction contained 15 bases not matched to a gene. Germline V CDR1 and CDR2: SGDLS, YYNGEE.

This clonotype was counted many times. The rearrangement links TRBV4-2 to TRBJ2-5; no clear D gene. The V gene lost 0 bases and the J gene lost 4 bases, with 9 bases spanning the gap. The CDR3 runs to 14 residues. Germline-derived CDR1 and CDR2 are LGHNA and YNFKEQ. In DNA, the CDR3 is TGTGCCAGCAGCCAAGATTTAGTTTCAGAGACCCAGTACTTC. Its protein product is CASSQDLVSETQYF.

The CDR3 sequence: CSQSSGSMNEQYF. CDR3 coding DNA: TGCAGTCAATCTAGCGGGAGTATGAACGAGCAGTACTTC. The chain employs TRBV20-1 and TRBJ2-7; TRBD2 matches at 10 bases. The junction had 9 bases not matched to a gene; V was cut back by 8 bases and J by 5 bases. The CDR3 covers 13 residues. From germline, CDR1 is DFQATT and CDR2 SNEGSKA (reference sequence).

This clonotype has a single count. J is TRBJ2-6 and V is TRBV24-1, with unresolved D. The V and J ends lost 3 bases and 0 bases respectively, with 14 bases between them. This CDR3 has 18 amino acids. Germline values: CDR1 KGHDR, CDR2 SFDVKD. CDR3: CATSDPTAPGSGANVLTF. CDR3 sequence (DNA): TGTGCCACCAGTGATCCCACCGCCCCCGGCTCTGGGGCCAACGTCCTGACTTTC.

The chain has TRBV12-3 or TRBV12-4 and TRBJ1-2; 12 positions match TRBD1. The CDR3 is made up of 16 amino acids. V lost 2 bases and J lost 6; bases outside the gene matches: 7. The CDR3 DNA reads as TGTGCCAGCAGTTTAACAGGGACAGGGGGCAAAGATGGCTACACCTTC. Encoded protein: CASSLTGTGGKDGYTF.

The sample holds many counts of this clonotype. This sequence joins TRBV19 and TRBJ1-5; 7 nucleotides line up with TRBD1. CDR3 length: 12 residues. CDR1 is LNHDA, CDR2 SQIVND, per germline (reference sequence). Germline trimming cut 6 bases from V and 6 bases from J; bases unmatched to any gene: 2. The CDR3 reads CASRGQSQPQHF. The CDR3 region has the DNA TGTGCCAGTAGGGGACAGTCTCAGCCCCAGCATTTT.

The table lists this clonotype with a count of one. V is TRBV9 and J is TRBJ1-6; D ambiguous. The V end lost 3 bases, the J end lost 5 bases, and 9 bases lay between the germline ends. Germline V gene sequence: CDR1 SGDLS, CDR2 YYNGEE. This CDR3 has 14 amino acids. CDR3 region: CASSGSGDNSPLHF. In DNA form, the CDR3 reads TGTGCCAGCAGCGGCTCCGGGGATAATTCACCCCTCCACTTT.

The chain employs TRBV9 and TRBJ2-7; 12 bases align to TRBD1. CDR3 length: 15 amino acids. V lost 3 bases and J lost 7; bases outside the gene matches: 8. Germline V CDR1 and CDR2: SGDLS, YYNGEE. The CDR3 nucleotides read TGTGCCAGCAGCGGGCCGGGACAGGGGGCGGGGGAGCAGTACTTC. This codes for CASSGPGQGAGEQYF.

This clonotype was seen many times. CDR3 region: CSASYEGDSEAFF. CDR3 coding DNA: TGCAGTGCTAGTTACGAGGGGGATTCTGAAGCTTTCTTT. The V call is TRBV20-1, the J call TRBJ1-1; D possibly corresponds to TRBD1 (6 bases). Per the germline V gene, CDR1 is DFQATT and CDR2 is SNEGSKA (reference sequence). The ends were cut back, 3 bases at V and 6 bases at J, with 14 bases in the middle. The CDR3 loop spans 13 amino acids.

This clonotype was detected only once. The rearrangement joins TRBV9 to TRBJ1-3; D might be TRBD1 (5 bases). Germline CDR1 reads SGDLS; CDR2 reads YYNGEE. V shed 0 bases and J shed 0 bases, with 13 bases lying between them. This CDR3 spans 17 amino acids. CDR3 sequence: CASSVVDSGLSGNTIYF. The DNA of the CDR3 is TGTGCCAGCAGCGTAGTAGACAGTGGACTCTCTGGAAACACCATATATTTT.

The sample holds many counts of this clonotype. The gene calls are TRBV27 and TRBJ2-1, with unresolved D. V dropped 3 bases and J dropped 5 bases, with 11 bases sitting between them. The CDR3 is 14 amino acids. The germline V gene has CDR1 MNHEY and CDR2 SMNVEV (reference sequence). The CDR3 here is CASSLISFNNEQFF. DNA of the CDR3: TGTGCCAGCAGTTTGATCAGTTTCAACAATGAGCAGTTCTTC.

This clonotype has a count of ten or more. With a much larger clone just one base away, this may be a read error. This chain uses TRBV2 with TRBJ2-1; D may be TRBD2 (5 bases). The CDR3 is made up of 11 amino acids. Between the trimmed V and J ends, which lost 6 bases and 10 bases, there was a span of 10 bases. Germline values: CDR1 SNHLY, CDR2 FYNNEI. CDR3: CASSPGCEQFF. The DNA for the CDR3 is TGTGCCAGCAGCCCGGGATGCGAGCAGTTCTTC.

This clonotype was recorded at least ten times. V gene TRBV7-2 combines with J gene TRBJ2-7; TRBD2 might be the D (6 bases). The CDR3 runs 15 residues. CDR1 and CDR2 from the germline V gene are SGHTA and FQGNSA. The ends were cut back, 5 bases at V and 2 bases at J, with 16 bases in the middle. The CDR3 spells CASSLTGVVPYEQYF. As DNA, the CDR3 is TGTGCCAGCAGCCTTACGGGGGTGGTCCCCTACGAGCAGTACTTC.

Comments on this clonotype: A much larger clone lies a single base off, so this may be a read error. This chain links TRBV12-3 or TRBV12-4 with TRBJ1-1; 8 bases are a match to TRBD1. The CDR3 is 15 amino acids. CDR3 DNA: TGTGCCAGCAGTTACTCCCGGACAGGGAACACTGAAGCTTCCTTT. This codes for CASSYSRTGNTEASF.

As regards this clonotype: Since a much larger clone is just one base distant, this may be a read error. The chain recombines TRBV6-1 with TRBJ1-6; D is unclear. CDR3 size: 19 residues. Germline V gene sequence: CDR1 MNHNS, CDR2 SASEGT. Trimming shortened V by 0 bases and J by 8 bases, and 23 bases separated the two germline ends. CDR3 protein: CASSEALSGSLHRDSPLHF. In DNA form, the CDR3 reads TGTGCCAGCAGTGAAGCGCTGTCAGGTTCTTTACATCGGGATTCACCCCTCCACTTT.

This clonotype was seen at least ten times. The CDR3 sequence: CASSGGRTNTGELFF. Written as DNA, the CDR3 is TGTGCCAGCAGCGGGGGACGGACGAACACCGGGGAGCTGTTTTTT. V gene TRBV7-9 combines with J gene TRBJ2-2; either TRBD1 or TRBD2 may supply D (5 bases each). Germline V gives CDR1 SEHNR, CDR2 FQNEAQ (reference sequence). This CDR3 contains 15 residues. The V end was cut by 5 bases, the J end by 0 bases, with 10 bases between.

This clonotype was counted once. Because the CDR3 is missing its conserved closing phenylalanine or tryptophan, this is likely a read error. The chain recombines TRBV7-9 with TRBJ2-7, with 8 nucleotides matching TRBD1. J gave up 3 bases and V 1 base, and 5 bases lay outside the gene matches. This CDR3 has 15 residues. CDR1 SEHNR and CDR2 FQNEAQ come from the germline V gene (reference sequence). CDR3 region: CASSLVQGEYYEQYC. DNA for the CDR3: TGTGCCAGCAGCTTAGTACAGGGGGAATACTACGAGCAGTACTGC.

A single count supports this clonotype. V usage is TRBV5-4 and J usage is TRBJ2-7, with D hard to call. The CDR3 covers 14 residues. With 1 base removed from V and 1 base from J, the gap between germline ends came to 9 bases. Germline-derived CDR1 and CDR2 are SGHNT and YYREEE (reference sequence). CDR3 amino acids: CASSLWSGSYEQYF. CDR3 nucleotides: TGTGCCAGCAGCTTGTGGTCAGGATCCTACGAGCAGTACTTC.

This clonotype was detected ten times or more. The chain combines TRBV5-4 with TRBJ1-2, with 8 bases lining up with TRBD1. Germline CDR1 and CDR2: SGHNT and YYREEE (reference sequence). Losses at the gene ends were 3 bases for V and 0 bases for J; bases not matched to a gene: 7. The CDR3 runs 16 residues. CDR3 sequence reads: CASSSGQGRTNYGYTF. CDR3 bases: TGTGCCAGCAGCTCCGGACAGGGAAGGACTAACTATGGCTACACCTTC.

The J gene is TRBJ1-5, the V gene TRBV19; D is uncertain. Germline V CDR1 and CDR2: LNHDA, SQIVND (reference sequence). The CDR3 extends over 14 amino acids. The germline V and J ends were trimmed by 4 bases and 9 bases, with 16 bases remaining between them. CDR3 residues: CASSRGTAARPQHF. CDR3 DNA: TGTGCCAGTAGTAGGGGAACAGCGGCACGGCCCCAGCATTTT.

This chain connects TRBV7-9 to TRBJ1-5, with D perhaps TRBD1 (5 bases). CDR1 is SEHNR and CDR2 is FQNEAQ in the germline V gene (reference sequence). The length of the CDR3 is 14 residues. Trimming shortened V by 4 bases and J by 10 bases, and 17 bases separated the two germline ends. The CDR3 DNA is TGTGCCAGCAGCTACGGACAATTGGGTTCACCCCAGCATTTT. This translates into CASSYGQLGSPQHF.

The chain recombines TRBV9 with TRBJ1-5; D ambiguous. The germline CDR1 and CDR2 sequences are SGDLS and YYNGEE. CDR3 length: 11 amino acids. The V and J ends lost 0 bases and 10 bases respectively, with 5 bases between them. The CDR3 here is CASSVEFPQHF. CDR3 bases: TGTGCCAGCAGCGTAGAGTTTCCCCAGCATTTT.

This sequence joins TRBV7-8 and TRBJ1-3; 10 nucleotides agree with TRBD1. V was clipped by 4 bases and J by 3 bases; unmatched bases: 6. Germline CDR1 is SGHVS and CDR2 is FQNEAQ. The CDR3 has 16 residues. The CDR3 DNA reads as TGTGCCAGCAGCTCGCGGGACAGGGGATTTGGAAACACCATATATTTT. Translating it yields CASSSRDRGFGNTIYF.

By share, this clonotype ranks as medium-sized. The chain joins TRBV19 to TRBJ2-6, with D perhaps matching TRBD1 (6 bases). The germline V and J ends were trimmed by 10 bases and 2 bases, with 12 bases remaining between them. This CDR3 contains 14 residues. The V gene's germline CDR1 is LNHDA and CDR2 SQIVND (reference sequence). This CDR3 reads CATSEGAGANVLTF. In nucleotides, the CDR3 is TGTGCCACCTCCGAGGGGGCTGGGGCCAACGTCCTGACTTTC.

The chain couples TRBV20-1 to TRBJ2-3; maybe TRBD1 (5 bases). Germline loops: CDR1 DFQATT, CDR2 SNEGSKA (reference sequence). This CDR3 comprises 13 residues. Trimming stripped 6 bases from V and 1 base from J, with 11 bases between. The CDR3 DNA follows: TGCAGTGCAAGGGTAGGGGGCACAGATACGCAGTATTTT. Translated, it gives CSARVGGTDTQYF.

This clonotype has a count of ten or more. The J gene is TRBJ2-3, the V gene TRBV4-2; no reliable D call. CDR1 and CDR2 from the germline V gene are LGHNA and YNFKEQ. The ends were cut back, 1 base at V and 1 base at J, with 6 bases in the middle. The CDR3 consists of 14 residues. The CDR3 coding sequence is TGTGCCAGCAGCCAAGTCGAGGGCACAGATACGCAGTATTTT. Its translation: CASSQVEGTDTQYF.

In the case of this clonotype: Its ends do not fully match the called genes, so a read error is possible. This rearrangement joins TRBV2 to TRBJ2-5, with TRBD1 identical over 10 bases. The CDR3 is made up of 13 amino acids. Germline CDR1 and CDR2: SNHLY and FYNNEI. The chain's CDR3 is CASLGQGRETQYF. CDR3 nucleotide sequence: TGTGCCAGCTTGGGACAGGGGCGGGAGACCCAGTACTTT.